Each of the 20 T cell receptor beta chains below was sequenced from the same sample in a study of read filtering for tumor transcriptome and immune sequencing. The library was built from about 400 ng RNA with molecular barcoded adaptors for alpha/delta and beta/gamma chains. TCRdb re-derived calls from the reads in MiXCR, one entry per CDR3 protein. The sample consists of about 35,000 distinct CDR3 sequences, about 13% of them appearing once. Sequencing input: a population of CD138-negative cells sorted from bone marrow. These receptors came from a donor over 35 with multiple myeloma.

For this clonotype: A much bigger clone sits one base away, suggesting this may be a read error. The chain is built from TRBV5-6 and TRBJ1-5; D call uncertain. This CDR3 has 12 residues. Germline V gives CDR1 SGHDT, CDR2 YYEEEE. The chain's CDR3 is CASSLQNQPQRF. For the CDR3, the DNA is TGTGCCAGCAGCTTGCAAAATCAGCCCCAGCGTTTT.

The chain couples TRBV2 to TRBJ1-3; TRBD1 might be the D (6 bases). Trimming took 6 bases from V and 2 from J, leaving 14 bases between them. The CDR3 covers 15 residues. Germline CDR1 reads SNHLY; CDR2 reads FYNNEI. The CDR3 protein is CASRRGDSPGNTIYF. CDR3 nucleotide sequence: TGTGCCAGCAGGAGGGGGGACTCACCTGGAAACACCATATATTTT.

This clonotype is medium-sized (0.01 to 0.1%) within its sample. V and J are TRBV11-3 and TRBJ2-1, with D hard to call. This CDR3 region has 12 residues. Germline lookup yields CDR1 SGHNT and CDR2 YENEEA. Trimming took off 5 bases at V and 15 bases at J, with 17 bases between the two ends. The CDR3 DNA follows: TGTGCCAGCAGCCCTTCGGGCCTCCCCTCGTTCTTC. Translating gives CASSPSGLPSFF.

Note on this clonotype: A much larger clone lies a single base off, so this may be a read error. The chain employs TRBV28 and TRBJ2-3; D gene ambiguous. This CDR3 has 12 residues. Germline V gives CDR1 MDHEN, CDR2 SYDVKM. CDR3 amino acids: CASRTTSDMQYF. In nucleotides, the CDR3 is TGTGCCAGCAGGACGACGTCAGATATGCAGTATTTT.

The chain recombines TRBV4-1 with TRBJ2-2, with D perhaps matching TRBD2 (5 bases). Germline CDR1 reads MGHRA; CDR2 reads YSYEKL. V was trimmed by 0 bases and J by 4 bases, leaving 12 bases between them. The CDR3 is made up of 16 amino acids. The chain's CDR3 is CASSQDGGLSTGELFF. As DNA, the CDR3 is TGCGCCAGCAGCCAAGATGGAGGTCTGTCCACCGGGGAGCTGTTTTTT.

This clonotype has at least ten counts. The chain has TRBV5-1 and TRBJ1-2; D is unresolved. The V gene lost 0 bases and the J gene lost 14 bases, with 23 bases spanning the gap. This CDR3 has 15 residues. Germline-derived CDR1 and CDR2 are SGHRS and YFSETQ. This CDR3 reads CASSLDSTSVNYETF. In DNA form, the CDR3 reads TGCGCCAGCAGCTTGGACAGTACATCAGTTAACTATGAGACCTTC.

This clonotype has a count of ten or more. CDR3 DNA: TGTGCCAGTGCCTCTGGGGGTGAGCAGTTCTTC. Translation: CASASGGEQFF. This chain uses TRBV6-4 with TRBJ2-1; D tentatively fits TRBD1 or TRBD2 (5 bases each). From germline, CDR1 is MRHNA and CDR2 SNTAGT. V gave up 9 bases and J gave up 9 bases, with 12 bases separating them. The CDR3 covers 11 residues.

This clonotype has more than one count but fewer than ten. Only one base separates this from a far larger clonotype, so it likely reflects a read error. The rearrangement links TRBV12-3 or TRBV12-4 to TRBJ2-7; 8 positions agree with TRBD2. V was pared by 7 bases and J by 7 bases, with 18 bases of the junction left unmatched. The CDR3 has 16 residues. The CDR3 spells CASTLGLVLARREQYF. CDR3 nucleotide sequence: TGTGCCAGCACGCTGGGACTAGTGCTTGCCAGAAGGGAGCAGTACTTC.

This clonotype was counted only a few times. The V call is TRBV4-2, the J call TRBJ2-1; 9 nucleotides align to TRBD2. Germline V gene lookup returns CDR1 LGHNA and CDR2 YNFKEQ. V gave up 6 bases and J gave up 6 bases; unmatched junction bases: 9. The CDR3 is 15 amino acids. The CDR3 region has the DNA TGTGCCAGCAGGAACGTAGCGGGAGAGAGCAATGAGCAGTTCTTC. Translating it yields CASRNVAGESNEQFF.

This rearrangement joins TRBV11-2 to TRBJ2-1, with 13 bases aligning to TRBD2. V shed 5 bases, J shed 6 bases, and the junction held 4 bases outside the gene matches. CDR3 length equals 15 residues. Germline-derived CDR1 and CDR2 are SGHAT and FQNNGV. In nucleotides, the CDR3 is TGTGCCAGCAGCGGAGGACTAGCGGGAGTCAATGAGCAGTTCTTC. The encoded protein is CASSGGLAGVNEQFF.

This clonotype was seen ten or more times. CDR3 protein: CASSPTPSGYVGNQPQHF. In nucleotides, the CDR3 is TGCGCCAGCAGCCCAACTCCCTCGGGATATGTTGGCAATCAGCCCCAGCATTTT. The chain joins TRBV5-1 to TRBJ1-5; D is unresolved. The CDR3 is 18 residues long. The germline V gene encodes CDR1 SGHRS and CDR2 YFSETQ. V was clipped by 4 bases and J by 2 bases, with 22 bases between them.

This clonotype was detected only a few times. The chain couples TRBV24-1 to TRBJ2-5; a weak D match, TRBD1 (6 bases). The CDR3 is 16 amino acids. V was clipped by 3 bases and J by 8 bases, with 21 bases between them. Germline CDR1 reads KGHDR; CDR2 reads SFDVKD. The DNA of the CDR3 is TGTGCCACCAGTGATGCCGGGACAACTTCCCGGGGTACCCAGTACTTC. Residues: CATSDAGTTSRGTQYF.

This clonotype was detected ten times or more. It may be a read error: a sequence one base away is much more abundant. This rearrangement joins TRBV4-1 to TRBJ1-4, with 9 bases matching TRBD1. Germline loops: CDR1 MGHRA, CDR2 YSYEKL. This CDR3 has 15 amino acids. As DNA, the CDR3 is TGCGCCAGCGGAGTGGGGGACAGGGCGAATGAAAAACGGTTTTTT. Protein sequence: CASGVGDRANEKRFF.

By proportion, this clonotype is medium-sized. This CDR3 is CASTLSGQGNQPQHF. For the CDR3, the DNA is TGTGCCAGCACCCTTTCGGGGCAGGGCAATCAGCCCCAGCATTTT. This sequence joins TRBV5-5 and TRBJ1-5, with D possibly TRBD1 on 5 matching bases. CDR3 length: 15 residues. Per germline, CDR1 SGHKS and CDR2 YYEKEE (reference sequence). V was pared by 6 bases and J by 2 bases, with 15 bases between.

This clonotype was counted at least ten times. This chain uses TRBV15 with TRBJ2-3; TRBD2 matches 11 bases. This CDR3 has 16 amino acids. Germline V lookup: CDR1 LNHNV, CDR2 YYDKDF (reference sequence). The trim removed 0 bases at V and 2 bases at J, leaving 1 base unmatched. The CDR3 is CATSRELAGDTDTQYF. The CDR3 DNA is TGTGCCACCAGCAGAGAACTAGCGGGGGACACAGATACGCAGTATTTT.

This clonotype was observed many times. J is TRBJ2-5 and V is TRBV20-1; D perhaps matches TRBD1 (6 bases). CDR1 is DFQATT and CDR2 is SNEGSKA in the germline V gene (reference sequence). The V end lost 6 bases, the J end lost 5 bases, and 22 bases lay between the germline ends. The CDR3 is made up of 15 amino acids. CDR3 DNA sequence: TGCAGTGCGGCAGAACTGGGCAGGGGAGAGGAGACCCAGTACTTC. Amino acids: CSAAELGRGEETQYF.

As for this clonotype: A much larger clone lies a single base off, so this may be a read error. The chain uses TRBV29-1 and TRBJ2-2; 10 bases agree with TRBD1. Germline CDR1 reads SQVTM; CDR2 reads ANQGSEA. With V trimmed by 5 bases and J by 5 bases, 5 bases remained unmatched. The CDR3 loop spans 14 amino acids. The CDR3 region has the DNA TGCAGCGTTCGGGACAGGGGTAGTACCGGGGAGCTGTTTTTT. Protein sequence: CSVRDRGSTGELFF.

To note about this clonotype: This may be a read error: a much more frequent sequence differs by one nucleotide. The chain joins TRBV20-1 to TRBJ2-7, with D possibly matching TRBD1 (6 bases). The germline V gene encodes CDR1 DFQATT and CDR2 SNEGSKA (reference sequence). The ends were cut back, 5 bases at V and 2 bases at J, with 16 bases in the middle. The CDR3 is 14 amino acids. This chain's CDR3 is CSAYGAGVAYEQYF. The CDR3 DNA is TGCAGTGCTTATGGGGCAGGGGTGGCCTACGAGCAGTACTTC.

The chain links TRBV5-1 to TRBJ2-7; 7 positions match TRBD2. The V and J ends lost 5 bases and 1 base, in that order; junction bases with no gene match: 3. The germline V gene has CDR1 SGHRS and CDR2 YFSETQ. The CDR3 covers 13 residues. The CDR3 here is CASRPSGSYEQYF. DNA of the CDR3: TGCGCCAGCAGACCTAGCGGATCCTACGAGCAGTACTTC.

At least ten counts were recorded for this clonotype. In DNA, the CDR3 is TGTGCCGCACCCCAGGGGAATGGCTACACCTTC. Translated: CAAPQGNGYTF. This chain joins TRBV30 and TRBJ1-2; a possible D gene is TRBD1 (6 bases). The CDR3 length is 11 residues. V lost 8 bases, J lost 6 bases, and 13 bases lay in between. Per the germline V gene, CDR1 is GTSNPN and CDR2 is SVGIG (reference sequence).